The 18 T cell receptor beta chains below all came from one sample that was sequenced in a study of cytomegalovirus exposure and HLA in healthy donors. 13 Jbeta primers and 60 Vbeta primers were used for the PCR. Clones were sequenced by immunoSEQ multiplex PCR, and TCRdb holds only the in-frame ones, with some missing. Of fewer than 200,000 clones detected, about 65% appear once; the ten largest clones hold just under 4.5%. The material sequenced was PBMCs. The receptors originated from a woman under 30 in good health and CMV-seropositive.

This chain connects TRBV28 to TRBJ2-5; 7 nucleotides agree with TRBD2. The CDR3 is 12 amino acids. Per the germline V gene, CDR1 is MDHEN and CDR2 is SYDVKM. V shed 9 bases, J shed 5 bases, and the junction held 6 bases outside the gene matches. The CDR3 here is CASQGAGETQYF. CDR3 DNA: TGTGCCAGTCAGGGAGCGGGGGAGACCCAGTACTTC.

This sequence joins TRBV5-1 and TRBJ2-5; a possible D gene is TRBD2 (7 bases). The CDR3 loop spans 17 amino acids. The germline CDR1 and CDR2 sequences are SGHRS and YFSETQ. Trimming removed 2 bases from V and 4 bases from J, with 21 bases in between. CDR3 bases: TGCGCCAGCAGCTTCATGGGGGCATCGGCTAGCGGAGAGACCCAGTACTTC. This translates into CASSFMGASASGETQYF. The variable domain in full, completed from reference TRBV5-1 and TRBJ2-5, reads KAGVTQTPRYLIKTRGQQVTLSCSPISGHRSVSWYQQTPGQGLQFLFEYFSETQRNKGNFPGRFSGRQFSNSRSEMNVSTLELGDSALYLCASSFMGASASGETQYFGPGTRLLVL.

The chain employs TRBV11-2 and TRBJ2-3, with D tentatively TRBD2 (5 bases). Germline V gives CDR1 SGHAT, CDR2 FQNNGV. Trimming stripped 1 base from V and 3 bases from J, with 14 bases between. This CDR3 spans 16 amino acids. CDR3 loop: CASSLGRDSATDTQYF. DNA for the CDR3: TGTGCCAGCAGCTTAGGGCGAGATAGCGCGACAGATACGCAGTATTTT.

In this sample, this clone turned up a few times. The chain combines TRBV4-3 with TRBJ2-1; unclear D gene. Per the germline V gene, CDR1 is LGHNA and CDR2 is YSLEER. The CDR3 length is 14 residues. The V end lost 0 bases, the J end lost 6 bases, and 9 bases lay between the germline ends. For the CDR3, the DNA is TGCGCCAGCAGCCAAGATAGAGGCAGCAATGAGCAGTTCTTC. Its translation is CASSQDRGSNEQFF.

The chain recombines TRBV7-9 with TRBJ1-4; D unclear. Per germline, CDR1 SEHNR and CDR2 FQNEAQ (reference sequence). V dropped 5 bases and J dropped 8 bases, with 18 bases sitting between them. This CDR3 contains 15 residues. Here the CDR3 reads CASSPEMAGSEKLFF. The CDR3 region has the DNA TGTGCCAGCAGCCCCGAGATGGCGGGCAGCGAAAAACTGTTTTTT.

V and J are TRBV10-1 and TRBJ2-3; possibly TRBD1 for D (6 bases). Germline assignment: CDR1 WNHNN and CDR2 SYGVQD (reference sequence). V was trimmed by 8 bases and J by 3 bases, leaving 15 bases between them. The CDR3 totals 14 residues. As DNA, the CDR3 is TGCGCCAGCGCCAGAGGGGGAGCGACAGATACGCAGTATTTT. Translation: CASARGGATDTQYF.

The V call is TRBV2, the J call TRBJ1-5, with a tentative D call TRBD1 (5 bases). Per the germline V gene, CDR1 is SNHLY and CDR2 is FYNNEI. The CDR3 runs to 12 residues. Trimming left V 5 bases short and J 7 bases short, with 9 bases between. CDR3 nucleotides: TGTGCCAGCAGTTCGGACACCCAGCCCCAGCATTTT. Protein product: CASSSDTQPQHF.

The table lists this clone with a few counts. The chain joins TRBV9 to TRBJ1-2; D unresolved. V gave up 4 bases and J gave up 2 bases, with 15 bases separating them. This CDR3 comprises 15 residues. Germline V gives CDR1 SGDLS, CDR2 YYNGEE. CDR3 coding DNA: TGTGCCAGCAGCCCAACCCTTAGTTTAAACTATGGCTACACCTTC. It codes for CASSPTLSLNYGYTF.

This clone has only a few counts. This chain connects TRBV7-2 to TRBJ1-1; a possible D gene is TRBD1 (5 bases). The CDR3 has 14 amino acids. CDR1 and CDR2 (germline): SGHTA, FQGNSA. V lost 1 base, J lost 5 bases, and 11 bases lay in between. This CDR3 reads CASSLGGGGTEAFF. The CDR3 nucleotides are TGTGCCAGCAGCTTAGGGGGGGGTGGGACTGAAGCTTTCTTT.

This clone was observed a few times. The rearrangement uses TRBV6-6 and TRBJ1-1; D uncertain. With 7 bases removed from V and 1 base from J, the gap between germline ends came to 19 bases. Germline assignment: CDR1 MNHNY and CDR2 SVGAGI (reference sequence). The CDR3 is made up of 16 amino acids. CDR3: CASTLNNYGRNTEAFF. As DNA, the CDR3 is TGTGCCAGCACCCTAAACAACTACGGAAGGAACACTGAAGCTTTCTTT.

This clone was counted between two and nine times. V gene TRBV27 combines with J gene TRBJ1-5; 8 nucleotides agree with TRBD1. Germline V gives CDR1 MNHEY, CDR2 SMNVEV (reference sequence). The CDR3 has 15 residues. V shed 5 bases and J 9 bases; nucleotides not matched to a gene: 12. CDR3 sequence reads: CASSPEGQGAGPQHF. The CDR3 DNA is TGTGCCAGCAGTCCCGAGGGGCAGGGGGCTGGGCCCCAGCATTTT.

The chain combines TRBV30 with TRBJ2-3; D is undetermined. Trimming pared 1 base from V and 5 bases from J, leaving 7 bases between. The CDR3 contains 12 residues. The germline CDR1 and CDR2 sequences are GTSNPN and SVGIG (reference sequence). In nucleotides, the CDR3 is TGTGCCTGGAGTGAGCGAGGAGATACGCAGTATTTT. As protein: CAWSERGDTQYF.

This clone has only a few counts. The rearrangement links TRBV11-2 to TRBJ2-3; TRBD2 agrees at 9 bases. CDR1 is SGHAT and CDR2 is FQNNGV in the germline V gene. CDR3 length equals 17 residues. Germline trimming cut 5 bases from V and 2 bases from J; bases unmatched to any gene: 11. For the CDR3, the DNA is TGTGCCAGCAGCCCGGGGGGAGCGGGGGGCTACACAGATACGCAGTATTTT. This codes for CASSPGGAGGYTDTQYF.

The V and J genes are TRBV18 and TRBJ1-2; TRBD1 matches at 7 bases. Germline V CDR1 and CDR2: KGHSH, LQKENI. The CDR3 is 15 residues long. V trimming: 3 bases; J trimming: 3 bases; junction bases outside the gene matches: 7. This chain's CDR3 is CASSPTGTADYGYTF. The CDR3 DNA reads TGTGCCAGCTCACCGACAGGGACTGCCGACTATGGCTACACCTTC.

The J gene is TRBJ2-3, the V gene TRBV6-5; 10 positions match TRBD2. The CDR3 consists of 14 residues. V lost 6 bases to trimming and J lost 8 bases; unmatched junction nucleotides: 8. CDR1 and CDR2 (germline): MNHEY, SVGAGI. The CDR3 reads CASRKRLAGFTQYF. The CDR3 nucleotides read TGTGCCAGCAGGAAAAGACTAGCGGGTTTTACGCAGTATTTT.

J is TRBJ2-3 and V is TRBV5-1; no clear D gene. The V end was cut by 0 bases, the J end by 6 bases, with 5 bases between. The CDR3 consists of 12 residues. CDR1 and CDR2 from the germline V gene are SGHRS and YFSETQ. CDR3 residues: CASSLDLDTQYF. CDR3 bases: TGCGCCAGCAGCTTGGACTTGGATACGCAGTATTTT.

This clone was found once. V gene TRBV6-1 combines with J gene TRBJ2-7; TRBD1 aligns across 8 bases. This CDR3 is 14 amino acids long. Trimming removed 6 bases from V and 4 bases from J; junction bases left unmatched: 8. The germline gives CDR1 MNHNS, CDR2 SASEGT. Written as DNA, the CDR3 is TGTGCCAGCAGGCCGGGACAGGAAATATACGAGCAGTACTTC. It yields the protein CASRPGQEIYEQYF.

This chain uses TRBV15 with TRBJ1-4, with D perhaps matching TRBD1 (5 bases). V was trimmed by 5 bases and J by 7 bases, leaving 14 bases between them. CDR3 length equals 14 residues. CDR1 LNHNV and CDR2 YYDKDF come from the germline V gene (reference sequence). Here the CDR3 reads CATSVGVRGEKLFF. CDR3 nucleotides: TGTGCCACCAGCGTAGGGGTTCGCGGTGAAAAACTGTTTTTT.